Listed here are 26 T cell receptor beta chains from one sample, sequenced in a study of blood T cells in healthy people across ages. For the second PCR, which ran for 7 to 11 cycles, a sample-barcoded 5' primer and a J-beta primer mix were used. TCRdb re-analysed the 5' RACE reads in MiXCR, keeping a single row per CDR3 protein. The repertoire holds approximately 790,000 distinct CDR3 sequences, with about 59% as singletons. The sequencing sample was made of blood. The receptors here all came from a man aged 30-40 years in good health.

This clonotype has more than one count but fewer than ten. The chain carries TRBV6-6 and TRBJ2-1; D not resolved. CDR3 length: 15 residues. Germline V gene data show CDR1 as MNHNY and CDR2 as SVGAGI (reference sequence). Trimming stripped 9 bases from V and 8 bases from J, with 23 bases between. Written as DNA, the CDR3 is TGTGCCAGTACCCGTCCCCCTCAGCGTGGCGATGAGCAGTTCTTC. This encodes CASTRPPQRGDEQFF.

A note on this clonotype: An end of the junction differs from the germline gene, which may be a read error. The J gene is TRBJ2-7, the V gene TRBV5-1; TRBD1 agrees at 9 bases. This CDR3 has 18 residues. Germline V gene sequence: CDR1 SGHRS, CDR2 YFSETQ. DNA for the CDR3: TGCGCCAACAGCACCACCCCCGGGACAGGGATAAAGAACAATGAGCAGTACTTC. Its protein is CANSTTPGTGIKNNEQYF. The full variable domain, rest sourced from reference TRBV5-1 and TRBJ2-7, is KAGVTQTPRYLIKTRGQQVTLSCSPISGHRSVSWYQQTPGQGLQFLFEYFSETQRNKGNFPGRFSGRQFSNSRSEMNVSTLELGDSALYLCANSTTPGTGIKNNEQYFGPGTRLTVT.

This clonotype was counted only a few times. This chain joins TRBV9 and TRBJ1-2; D remains ambiguous. Germline V gives CDR1 SGDLS, CDR2 YYNGEE. There are 14 residues in the CDR3. V dropped 2 bases and J dropped 3 bases, with 11 bases sitting between them. As DNA, the CDR3 is TGTGCCAGCAGCGTTAGTCCGGACCACTATGGCTACACCTTC. This sequence encodes CASSVSPDHYGYTF. Filled out from reference TRBV9 and TRBJ1-2, the complete variable domain reads DSGVTQTPKHLITATGQRVTLRCSPRSGDLSVYWYQQSLDQGLQFLIQYYNGEERAKGNILERFSAQQFPDLHSELNLSSLELGDSALYFCASSVSPDHYGYTFGSGTRLTVV.

The rearrangement links TRBV29-1 to TRBJ1-1, with D perhaps TRBD1 (5 bases). V shed 7 bases and J shed 1 base, with 10 bases lying between them. Germline lookup yields CDR1 SQVTM and CDR2 ANQGSEA. CDR3 length equals 12 residues. In DNA form, the CDR3 reads TGCAGCGCAGACAGCACGAACACTGAAGCTTTCTTT. Its translation is CSADSTNTEAFF.

This chain connects TRBV12-3 or TRBV12-4 to TRBJ2-3; tentative D call: TRBD2 (5 bases). The CDR3 sequence is 12 residues long. With 5 bases removed from V and 8 bases from J, the gap between germline ends came to 11 bases. This CDR3 is CASSRDRTTQYF. The CDR3 DNA reads as TGTGCCAGCAGTCGGGATCGGACTACGCAGTATTTT.

The rearrangement uses TRBV5-1 and TRBJ2-1, with TRBD2 as a possible D gene (6 bases). The germline gives CDR1 SGHRS, CDR2 YFSETQ. The CDR3 runs 14 residues. Trimming took off 0 bases at V and 6 bases at J, with 10 bases between the two ends. The CDR3 DNA sequence: TGCGCCAGCAGCTTGGGACCCGGGGGCAATGAGCAGTTCTTC. This gives the protein CASSLGPGGNEQFF. Variable domain in full (rest from reference TRBV5-1 and TRBJ2-1): KAGVTQTPRYLIKTRGQQVTLSCSPISGHRSVSWYQQTPGQGLQFLFEYFSETQRNKGNFPGRFSGRQFSNSRSEMNVSTLELGDSALYLCASSLGPGGNEQFFGPGTRLTVL.

The chain is built from TRBV7-4 and TRBJ2-5; TRBD2 might be the D (7 bases). This CDR3 has 15 amino acids. Germline V gives CDR1 SGHVT, CDR2 SQSDAQ. Trimming removed 6 bases from V and 5 bases from J, with 19 bases in between. CDR3 nucleotides: TGTGCCAGCAGTTCAAAGGGGGGGGGCCGGGAGACCCAGTACTTC. Translated: CASSSKGGGRETQYF.

In this sample, this clonotype turned up a few times. This chain connects TRBV13 to TRBJ2-7, with D perhaps matching TRBD1 or TRBD2 (5 bases each). CDR3 length equals 12 residues. The V end lost 3 bases, the J end lost 5 bases, and 8 bases lay between the germline ends. Per the germline V gene, CDR1 is PRHDT and CDR2 is FYEKMQ (reference sequence). CDR3 DNA: TGTGCCAGCAGCTTGTGGGACCACGAGCAGTACTTC. This gives the protein CASSLWDHEQYF. Variable domain in full (rest from reference TRBV13 and TRBJ2-7): AAGVIQSPRHLIKEKRETATLKCYPIPRHDTVYWYQQGPGQDPQFLISFYEKMQSDKGSIPDRFSAQQFSDYHSELNMSSLELGDSALYFCASSLWDHEQYFGPGTRLTVT.

The rearrangement links TRBV12-3 or TRBV12-4 to TRBJ1-4; possibly TRBD1 for D (6 bases). The CDR3 contains 14 residues. The germline V and J ends were trimmed by 4 bases and 4 bases, with 10 bases remaining between them. The CDR3 DNA reads TGTGCCAGCAGTTCCTACAGGGATAATGAAAAACTGTTTTTT. Residues: CASSSYRDNEKLFF.

The genes are TRBV19 and TRBJ1-2; D not certain. The CDR3 sequence is 17 residues long. Trimming stripped 0 bases from V and 2 bases from J, with 16 bases between. Germline V gene lookup returns CDR1 LNHDA and CDR2 SQIVND (reference sequence). CDR3 residues: CASSIDWPSGGNYGYTF. CDR3 DNA sequence: TGTGCCAGTAGTATAGATTGGCCCTCAGGAGGGAACTATGGCTACACCTTC.

This clonotype was recorded many times. V usage is TRBV20-1 and J usage is TRBJ2-5, with 15 bases fitting TRBD2. The germline V gene has CDR1 DFQATT and CDR2 SNEGSKA (reference sequence). J was trimmed by 3 bases and V by 1 base; bases with no gene match: 6. This CDR3 spans 17 amino acids. The DNA of the CDR3 is TGCAGTGCTAGAGGGACTAGCGGGGGGGTCTCCAAAGAGACCCAGTACTTC. This sequence encodes CSARGTSGGVSKETQYF.

This rearrangement joins TRBV7-3 to TRBJ2-3; no clear D. V was trimmed by 2 bases and J by 3 bases, leaving 12 bases between them. The germline gives CDR1 SGHTA, CDR2 FQGTGA. The CDR3 length is 15 residues. The chain's CDR3 is CASSLLSLRTDTQYF. The CDR3 DNA sequence: TGTGCCAGCAGCTTATTAAGTCTGAGGACAGATACGCAGTATTTT.

CDR3 residues: CASSLGGAGGYNEQYF. Here the CDR3 DNA reads TGTGCCAGCAGCTTAGGAGGTGCTGGGGGCTACAATGAGCAGTACTTC. The rearrangement uses TRBV7-2 and TRBJ2-4, with D possibly matching TRBD1 (6 bases). There are 16 residues in the CDR3. V shed 1 base and J shed 13 bases, with 23 bases lying between them. In germline, CDR1 is SGHTA, CDR2 FQGNSA. The full variable domain, in which reference TRBV7-2 and TRBJ2-4 provide the parts outside the CDR3, is GAGVSQSPSNKVTEKGKDVELRCDPISGHTALYWYRQSLGQGLEFLIYFQGNSAPDKSGLPSDRFSAERTGGSVSTLTIQRTQQEDSAVYLCASSLGGAGGYNEQYFGAGTRLSVL.

The rearrangement joins TRBV2 to TRBJ2-3; D is ambiguous. CDR1 is SNHLY and CDR2 is FYNNEI in the germline V gene. The CDR3 runs to 13 residues. Trimming removed 0 bases at V and 5 bases at J, with 6 bases between. The CDR3 nucleotides are TGTGCCAGCAGTGAAGCGCTTCTAGATACGCAGTATTTT. Amino acids: CASSEALLDTQYF.

This chain joins TRBV20-1 and TRBJ2-3; 11 positions agree with TRBD2. This CDR3 has 15 amino acids. V lost 6 bases and J lost 5; bases outside the gene matches: 10. Germline V gene data show CDR1 as DFQATT and CDR2 as SNEGSKA (reference sequence). The CDR3 spells CSAPSPLAGGDTQYF. Written as DNA, the CDR3 is TGCAGTGCCCCAAGCCCCCTAGCGGGGGGAGATACGCAGTATTTT.

This clonotype was recorded a few times. The chain is built from TRBV20-1 and TRBJ2-1, with D possibly matching TRBD2 (5 bases). V lost 3 bases, J lost 6 bases, and 12 bases lay in between. The CDR3 sequence is 13 residues long. CDR1 and CDR2 (germline): DFQATT, SNEGSKA (reference sequence). CDR3 DNA: TGCAGTGCTAGTCCGGGGTGGGGCAATGAGCAGTTCTTC. Translating it yields CSASPGWGNEQFF.

This clonotype was observed a few times. The J gene is TRBJ2-7, the V gene TRBV4-2; TRBD2 matches at 15 bases. The tail of the sequence fits TRBJ2-5 better, so the J call may be wrong. CDR3 length: 19 residues. Germline loops: CDR1 LGHNA, CDR2 YNFKEQ. The CDR3 protein is CASSQRGWTSGGARETQYF. CDR3 in DNA: TGTGCCAGCAGCCAACGAGGGTGGACTAGCGGGGGGGCGCGAGAGACCCAGTACTTC.

V is TRBV9 and J is TRBJ2-5; D not certain. Germline V gives CDR1 SGDLS, CDR2 YYNGEE. Trimming left V 4 bases short and J 7 bases short, with 11 bases between. CDR3 length: 12 amino acids. The CDR3 sequence is CASSSRIGTQYF. CDR3 nucleotides: TGTGCCAGCAGCTCACGCATCGGGACCCAGTACTTC.

The chain uses TRBV7-2 and TRBJ1-5; no definite D call. The CDR3 is 15 residues long. Trimming took 1 base from V and 4 from J, leaving 11 bases between them. The V gene's germline CDR1 is SGHTA and CDR2 FQGNSA. The CDR3 coding sequence is TGTGCCAGCAGCTTAGGGCCAAATGGGAATCAGCCCCAGCATTTT. This sequence encodes CASSLGPNGNQPQHF.

The chain recombines TRBV2 with TRBJ2-4; D is possibly TRBD1 (6 bases). The J call is in doubt because the DNA end fits TRBJ2-7 better. Germline CDR1 is SNHLY and CDR2 is FYNNEI. The CDR3 contains 13 residues. The CDR3 sequence: CSSGTQEFGEQYF. The CDR3, as DNA: TGTTCCTCCGGGACACAGGAGTTTGGCGAGCAGTACTTC.

This chain connects TRBV6-6 to TRBJ1-2; D gene ambiguous. Trimming shortened V by 2 bases and J by 3 bases, and 10 bases separated the two germline ends. This CDR3 is 14 amino acids long. Germline V CDR1 and CDR2: MNHNY, SVGAGI (reference sequence). CDR3 sequence (DNA): TGTGCCAGCAGTTACGGATCCGGTGACTATGGCTACACCTTC. It translates to CASSYGSGDYGYTF.

The chain couples TRBV27 to TRBJ2-7; D gene unclear. Germline CDR1 MNHEY, CDR2 SMNVEV (reference sequence). This CDR3 comprises 14 residues. Trimming left V 3 bases short and J 3 bases short, with 12 bases between. CDR3 residues: CASSLRPIGYEQYF. CDR3 in DNA: TGTGCCAGCAGTTTGCGACCCATCGGCTACGAGCAGTACTTC.

The CDR3 region has the DNA TGTGCCAGCAGCCGACCGGGACAGTCCATCCACGAGCAGTACTTC. Its protein is CASSRPGQSIHEQYF. The genes are TRBV12-3 or TRBV12-4 and TRBJ2-7; 7 bases are shared with TRBD1. Losses at the gene ends were 6 bases for V and 5 bases for J; bases not matched to a gene: 13. The CDR3 is made up of 15 amino acids.

The chain combines TRBV6-6 with TRBJ1-2, with unresolved D. Germline lookup yields CDR1 MNHNY and CDR2 SVGAGI (reference sequence). Between the trimmed V and J ends, which lost 10 bases and 6 bases, there was a span of 3 bases. This CDR3 is 8 amino acids long. The CDR3 here is CATDGYTF. In nucleotides, the CDR3 is TGTGCCACCGATGGCTACACCTTC.

This clonotype came up a few times. This chain links TRBV12-3 or TRBV12-4 with TRBJ1-4; D gene uncertain. The CDR3 is 11 residues long. V shed 5 bases and J shed 8 bases, with 6 bases lying between them. CDR3 region: CASSRAEKLFF. The CDR3 DNA follows: TGTGCCAGCAGTCGAGCGGAAAAACTGTTTTTT.

The V and J genes are TRBV7-2 and TRBJ2-1; TRBD2 is a possible D gene (5 bases). The germline gives CDR1 SGHTA, CDR2 FQGNSA. Deletions cut 1 base from V and 6 bases from J, with 19 bases between. CDR3 size: 17 residues. CDR3 bases: TGTGCCAGCAGCTTAGAGATGGACGGGGTTTCGCTCAATGAGCAGTTCTTC. Amino acid sequence: CASSLEMDGVSLNEQFF.